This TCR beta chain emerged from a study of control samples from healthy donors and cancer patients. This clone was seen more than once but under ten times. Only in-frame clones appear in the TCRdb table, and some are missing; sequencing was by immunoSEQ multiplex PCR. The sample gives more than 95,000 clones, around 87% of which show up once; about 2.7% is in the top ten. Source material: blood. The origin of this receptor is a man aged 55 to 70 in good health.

The chain's CDR3 is CATSDPDAGNYGYTF. CDR3 DNA: TGTGCCACCAGTGATCCCGACGCAGGGAACTATGGCTACACCTTC. The chain couples TRBV24-1 to TRBJ1-2; possibly TRBD1 for D (5 bases). V was cut by 3 bases and J by 2 bases, with 12 bases left in between. Per germline, CDR1 KGHDR and CDR2 SFDVKD. The CDR3 has 15 amino acids.